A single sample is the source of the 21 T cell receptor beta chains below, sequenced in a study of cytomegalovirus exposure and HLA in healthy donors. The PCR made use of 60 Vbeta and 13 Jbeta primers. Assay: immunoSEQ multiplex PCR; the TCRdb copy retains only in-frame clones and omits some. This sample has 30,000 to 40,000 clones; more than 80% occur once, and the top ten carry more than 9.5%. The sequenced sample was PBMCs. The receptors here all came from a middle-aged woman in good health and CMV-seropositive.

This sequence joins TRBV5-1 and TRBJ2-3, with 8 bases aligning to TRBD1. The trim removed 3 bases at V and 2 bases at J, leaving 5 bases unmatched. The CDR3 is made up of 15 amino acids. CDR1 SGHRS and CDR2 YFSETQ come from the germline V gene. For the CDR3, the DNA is TGCGCCAGCAGCTGGACAGGGCCTAACACAGATACGCAGTATTTT. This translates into CASSWTGPNTDTQYF.

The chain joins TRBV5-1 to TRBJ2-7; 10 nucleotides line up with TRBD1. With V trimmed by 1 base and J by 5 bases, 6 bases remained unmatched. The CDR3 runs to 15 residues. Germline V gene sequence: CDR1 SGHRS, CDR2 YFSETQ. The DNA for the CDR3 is TGCGCCAGCAGCTTGAGATGGGGACAGGGGAACGAGCAGTACTTC. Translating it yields CASSLRWGQGNEQYF.

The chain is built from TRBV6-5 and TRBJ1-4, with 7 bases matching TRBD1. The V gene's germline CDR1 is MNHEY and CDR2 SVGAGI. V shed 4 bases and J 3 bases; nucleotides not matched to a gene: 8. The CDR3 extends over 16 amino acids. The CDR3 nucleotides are TGTGCCAGCAGTTGGGACAGTCCAGGGTCTAATGAAAAACTGTTTTTT. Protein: CASSWDSPGSNEKLFF.

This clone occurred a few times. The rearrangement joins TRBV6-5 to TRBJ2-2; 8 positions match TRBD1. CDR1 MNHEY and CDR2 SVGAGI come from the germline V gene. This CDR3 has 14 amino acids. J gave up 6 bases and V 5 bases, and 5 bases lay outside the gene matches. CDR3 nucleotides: TGTGCCAGCAGTCATACAGGGGGGTCCGGGGAGCTGTTTTTT. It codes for CASSHTGGSGELFF.

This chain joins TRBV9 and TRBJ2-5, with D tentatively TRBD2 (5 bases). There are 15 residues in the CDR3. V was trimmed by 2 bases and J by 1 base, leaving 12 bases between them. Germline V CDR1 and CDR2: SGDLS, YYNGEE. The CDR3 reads CASSVFSSLQETQYF. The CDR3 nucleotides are TGTGCCAGCAGCGTCTTTTCTAGCCTCCAAGAGACCCAGTACTTC. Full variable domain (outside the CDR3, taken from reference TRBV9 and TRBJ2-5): DSGVTQTPKHLITATGQRVTLRCSPRSGDLSVYWYQQSLDQGLQFLIQYYNGEERAKGNILERFSAQQFPDLHSELNLSSLELGDSALYFCASSVFSSLQETQYFGPGTRLLVL.

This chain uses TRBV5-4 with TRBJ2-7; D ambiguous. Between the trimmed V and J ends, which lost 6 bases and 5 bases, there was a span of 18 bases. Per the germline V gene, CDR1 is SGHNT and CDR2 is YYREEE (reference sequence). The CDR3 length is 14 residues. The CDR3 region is CASTINQAQNEQYF. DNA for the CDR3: TGTGCCAGCACCATAAATCAGGCTCAGAACGAGCAGTACTTC.

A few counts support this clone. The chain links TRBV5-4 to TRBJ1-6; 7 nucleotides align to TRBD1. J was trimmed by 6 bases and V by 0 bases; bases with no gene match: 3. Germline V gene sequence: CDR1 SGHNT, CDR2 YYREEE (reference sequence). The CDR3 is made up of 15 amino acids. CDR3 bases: TGTGCCAGCAGCTTGGAGGGGGCAGGTAATTCACCCCTCCACTTT. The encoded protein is CASSLEGAGNSPLHF.

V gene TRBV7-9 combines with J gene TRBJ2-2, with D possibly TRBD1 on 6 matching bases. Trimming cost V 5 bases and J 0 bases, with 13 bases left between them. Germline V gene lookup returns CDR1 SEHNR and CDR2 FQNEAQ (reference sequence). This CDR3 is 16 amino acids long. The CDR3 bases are TGTGCCAGCAGCCGGACCGGGACAACGAACACCGGGGAGCTGTTTTTT. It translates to CASSRTGTTNTGELFF.

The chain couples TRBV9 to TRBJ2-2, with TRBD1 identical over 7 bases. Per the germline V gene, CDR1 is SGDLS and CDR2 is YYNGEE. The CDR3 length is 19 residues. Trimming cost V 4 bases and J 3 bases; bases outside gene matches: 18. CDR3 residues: CASSSPHRGGVQDTGELFF. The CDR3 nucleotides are TGTGCCAGCAGCTCACCTCACAGGGGCGGCGTGCAGGACACCGGGGAGCTGTTTTTT.

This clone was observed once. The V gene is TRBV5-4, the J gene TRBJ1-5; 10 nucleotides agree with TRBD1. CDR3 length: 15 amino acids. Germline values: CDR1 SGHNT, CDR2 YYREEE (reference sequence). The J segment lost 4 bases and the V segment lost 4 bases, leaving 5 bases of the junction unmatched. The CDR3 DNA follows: TGTGCCAGCAGCGTAAGGGGACAGGGGAATCAGCCCCAGCATTTT. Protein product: CASSVRGQGNQPQHF. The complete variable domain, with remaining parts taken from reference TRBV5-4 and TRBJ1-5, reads ETGVTQSPTHLIKTRGQQVTLRCSSQSGHNTVSWYQQALGQGPQFIFQYYREEENGRGNFPPRFSGLQFPNYSSELNVNALELDDSALYLCASSVRGQGNQPQHFGDGTRLSIL.

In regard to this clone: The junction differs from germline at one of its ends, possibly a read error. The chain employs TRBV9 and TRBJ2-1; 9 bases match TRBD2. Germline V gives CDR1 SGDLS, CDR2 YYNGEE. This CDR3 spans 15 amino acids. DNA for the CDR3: TGTGTCAGCAGCGTAATCAGCGGGGGGATCAATGAGCAGTTCTTC. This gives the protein CVSSVISGGINEQFF.

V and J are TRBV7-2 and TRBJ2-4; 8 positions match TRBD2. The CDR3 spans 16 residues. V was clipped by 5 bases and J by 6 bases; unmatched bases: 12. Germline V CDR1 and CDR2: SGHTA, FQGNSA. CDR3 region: CASSALGGASRNIQYF. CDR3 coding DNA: TGTGCCAGCAGCGCCCTCGGGGGGGCCTCGCGAAACATTCAGTACTTC.

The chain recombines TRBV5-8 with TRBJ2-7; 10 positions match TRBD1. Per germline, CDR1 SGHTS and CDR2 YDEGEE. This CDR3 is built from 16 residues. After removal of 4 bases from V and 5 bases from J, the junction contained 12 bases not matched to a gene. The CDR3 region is CASSNRDRGFGNEQYF. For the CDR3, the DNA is TGTGCCAGCAGCAACCGGGACAGGGGATTTGGAAACGAGCAGTACTTC.

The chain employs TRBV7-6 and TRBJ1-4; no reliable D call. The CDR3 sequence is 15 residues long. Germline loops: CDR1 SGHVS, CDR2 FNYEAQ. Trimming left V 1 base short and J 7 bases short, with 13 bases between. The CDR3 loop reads CASSLGSGFGEKLFF. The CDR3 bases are TGTGCCAGCAGCTTAGGATCGGGGTTCGGTGAAAAACTGTTTTTT.

The chain's CDR3 is CASSLTGYPTDTQYF. CDR3 nucleotide sequence: TGTGCCAGCAGCTTAACGGGGTACCCCACAGATACGCAGTATTTT. V gene TRBV7-9 combines with J gene TRBJ2-3, with D tentatively TRBD2 (5 bases). V lost 2 bases and J lost 2, with 11 bases in between. CDR3 length equals 15 residues. Per the germline V gene, CDR1 is SEHNR and CDR2 is FQNEAQ (reference sequence).

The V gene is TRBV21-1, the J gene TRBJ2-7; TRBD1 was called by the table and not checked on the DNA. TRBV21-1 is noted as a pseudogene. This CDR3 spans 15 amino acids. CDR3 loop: CASSIPRTGGYEQYF. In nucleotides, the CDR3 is TGTGCCAGCAGCATCCCGCGGACAGGGGGCTACGAGCAGTACTTC.

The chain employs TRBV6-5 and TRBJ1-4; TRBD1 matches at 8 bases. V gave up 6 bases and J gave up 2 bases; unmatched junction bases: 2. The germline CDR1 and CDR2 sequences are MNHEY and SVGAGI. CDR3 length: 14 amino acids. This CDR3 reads CASSYRGTNEKLFF. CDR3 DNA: TGTGCCAGCAGCTACAGGGGGACTAATGAAAAACTGTTTTTT.

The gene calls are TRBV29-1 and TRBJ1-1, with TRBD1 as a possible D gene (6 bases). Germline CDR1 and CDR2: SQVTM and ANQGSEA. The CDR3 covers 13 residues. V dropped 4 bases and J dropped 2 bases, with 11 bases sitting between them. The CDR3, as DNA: TGCAGCGTTGGACGGACAGTTAACACTGAAGCTTTCTTT. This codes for CSVGRTVNTEAFF.

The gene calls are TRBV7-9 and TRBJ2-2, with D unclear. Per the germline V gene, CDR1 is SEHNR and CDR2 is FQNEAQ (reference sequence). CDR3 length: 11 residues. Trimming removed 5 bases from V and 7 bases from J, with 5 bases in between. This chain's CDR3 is CASSLYGELFF. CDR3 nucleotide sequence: TGTGCCAGCAGCCTGTACGGGGAGCTGTTTTTT.

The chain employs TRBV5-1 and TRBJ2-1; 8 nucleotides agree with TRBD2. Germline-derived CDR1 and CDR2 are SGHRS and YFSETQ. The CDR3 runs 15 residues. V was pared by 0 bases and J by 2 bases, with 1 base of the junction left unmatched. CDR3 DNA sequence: TGCGCCAGCAGCTTGGCCGGGGGGGCCTACAATGAGCAGTTCTTC. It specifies CASSLAGGAYNEQFF.

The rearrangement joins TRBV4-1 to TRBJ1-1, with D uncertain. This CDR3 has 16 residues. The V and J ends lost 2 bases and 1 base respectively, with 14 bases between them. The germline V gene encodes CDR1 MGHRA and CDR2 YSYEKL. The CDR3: CASSQRGGTANTEAFF. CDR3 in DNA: TGCGCCAGCAGCCAACGGGGTGGAACAGCGAACACTGAAGCTTTCTTT.